The 18 T cell receptor beta chains below all came from one sample that was sequenced in a study of T cell responses to AZD1222 COVID-19 vaccine. Only in-frame clones appear in the TCRdb table, and some are missing; sequencing was by immunoSEQ multiplex PCR. Of about 110,000 clones in the sample, around 84% are singletons; the top ten hold approximately 3.3%. This specimen was peripheral blood, taken on day 0 of AZD1222 vaccination. The receptors stem from an adult in good health.

V is TRBV5-3 and J is TRBJ1-2; D remains unclear. TRBV5-3 is reported as an ORF; its role is uncertain. Trimming took off 2 bases at V and 9 bases at J, with 14 bases between the two ends. This CDR3 has 13 amino acids. This CDR3 reads CARSLGRPLSYTF. The DNA of the CDR3 is TGTGCCAGAAGCTTAGGGCGACCACTCAGCTACACCTTC.

The chain couples TRBV30 to TRBJ1-6; the D gene is possibly TRBD1 (5 bases). V gave up 1 base and J gave up 18 bases, with 16 bases separating them. The CDR3 contains 12 residues. Per germline, CDR1 GTSNPN and CDR2 SVGIG (reference sequence). The CDR3 loop is CAWSEGMGSYHF. The CDR3 nucleotides are TGTGCCTGGAGTGAGGGGATGGGTTCCTACCACTTT.

This chain links TRBV9 with TRBJ1-6, with D unresolved. The germline gives CDR1 SGDLS, CDR2 YYNGEE. V was clipped by 4 bases and J by 0 bases, with 8 bases between them. The CDR3 loop spans 15 amino acids. The DNA for the CDR3 is TGTGCCAGCAGCCCGGCGAGCTCCTATAATTCACCCCTCCACTTT. Its translation is CASSPASSYNSPLHF.

This sequence joins TRBV30 and TRBJ2-1; 8 bases are a match to TRBD2. Germline V gene sequence: CDR1 GTSNPN, CDR2 SVGIG (reference sequence). CDR3 length equals 15 residues. Unmatched junction bases numbered 11, after V lost 1 base and J lost 9 bases. The CDR3: CAWSATLGGGGEQFF. In DNA form, the CDR3 reads TGTGCCTGGAGTGCCACTCTCGGGGGGGGAGGTGAGCAGTTCTTC.

This clone was recorded only once. The J gene is TRBJ2-7, the V gene TRBV24-1; 9 nucleotides line up with TRBD1. Germline V gene sequence: CDR1 KGHDR, CDR2 SFDVKD. The CDR3 loop spans 12 amino acids. The CDR3 loop is CAAGTGMYEQYF. The DNA of the CDR3 is TGTGCTGCTGGGACAGGGATGTACGAGCAGTACTTC.

The chain links TRBV13 to TRBJ2-5; TRBD2 aligns across 11 bases. The V segment lost 5 bases and the J segment 3 bases; nucleotides outside the gene matches: 2. Germline loops: CDR1 PRHDT, CDR2 FYEKMQ (reference sequence). The CDR3 loop spans 14 amino acids. The CDR3 bases are TGTGCCAGCAGCCTAGCGGGGGGTGAAGAGACCCAGTACTTC. This encodes CASSLAGGEETQYF.

The chain combines TRBV18 with TRBJ1-2; D ambiguous. This CDR3 has 15 amino acids. Germline-derived CDR1 and CDR2 are KGHSH and LQKENI. V shed 1 base and J shed 2 bases, with 11 bases lying between them. This chain's CDR3 is CASSPRPLENYGYTF. In nucleotides, the CDR3 is TGTGCCAGCTCACCACGGCCGCTAGAGAACTATGGCTACACCTTC.

This sequence joins TRBV7-2 and TRBJ1-2; D remains unclear. The V end lost 5 bases, the J end lost 8 bases, and 12 bases lay between the germline ends. The CDR3 covers 12 residues. From germline, CDR1 is SGHTA and CDR2 FQGNSA. CDR3 in amino acids: CASSPDVNGYTF. The CDR3 nucleotides read TGTGCCAGCAGCCCGGACGTAAACGGCTACACCTTC.

The CDR3 sequence is CASSQEPPGQGREQYF. CDR3 bases: TGCGCCAGCAGCCAAGAACCACCGGGACAGGGACGCGAGCAGTACTTC. The chain combines TRBV4-3 with TRBJ2-7; 9 bases are shared with TRBD1. V shed 0 bases, J shed 6 bases, and the junction held 9 bases outside the gene matches. This CDR3 has 16 residues. Per the germline V gene, CDR1 is LGHNA and CDR2 is YSLEER.

This chain links TRBV11-3 with TRBJ2-2; D is possibly TRBD2 (5 bases). The CDR3 length is 14 residues. Looked up from germline, CDR1 is SGHNT and CDR2 is YENEEA. V shed 4 bases and J shed 5 bases, with 11 bases lying between them. The CDR3 sequence: CASSSPERTGELFF. DNA of the CDR3: TGTGCCAGCAGCTCCCCGGAGCGGACCGGGGAGCTGTTTTTT.

The V and J genes are TRBV27 and TRBJ2-7, with 12 bases fitting TRBD2. Per the germline V gene, CDR1 is MNHEY and CDR2 is SMNVEV (reference sequence). J gave up 0 bases and V 6 bases, and 6 bases lay outside the gene matches. The CDR3 has 16 residues. The CDR3 reads CASSLLAGGSSYEQYF. The CDR3 bases are TGTGCCAGCAGCCTCCTAGCGGGGGGGAGCTCCTACGAGCAGTACTTC.

This clone was detected once. The rearrangement links TRBV2 to TRBJ1-5; TRBD1 might be the D (5 bases). The CDR3 covers 14 residues. Trimming stripped 6 bases from V and 7 bases from J, with 16 bases between. The germline CDR1 and CDR2 sequences are SNHLY and FYNNEI. The CDR3 loop reads CASRSTAAGQPQHF. The DNA for the CDR3 is TGTGCCAGCAGATCGACCGCCGCAGGGCAGCCCCAGCATTTT.

As to this clone: This CDR3 is also generated by other DNA sequences in the sample. The chain couples TRBV6-5 to TRBJ1-5; D is ambiguous. The germline gives CDR1 MNHEY, CDR2 SVGAGI. The V and J ends lost 0 bases and 7 bases respectively, with 7 bases between them. The CDR3 sequence is 13 residues long. The CDR3 reads CASSYSTSQPQHF. The CDR3 nucleotides read TGTGCCAGCAGTTACTCGACCAGCCAGCCCCAGCATTTT.

This chain connects TRBV14 to TRBJ2-1, with TRBD1 as a possible D gene (7 bases). V was shortened by 0 bases and J by 4 bases, with 22 bases between the two germline ends. CDR1 is SGHDN, CDR2 FVKESK, per germline. CDR3 size: 19 residues. CDR3 nucleotides: TGTGCCAGCAGCCAAGATGTGGGACGCGGGGACAGAGAGTACAATGAGCAGTTCTTC. It encodes CASSQDVGRGDREYNEQFF.

This rearrangement joins TRBV19 to TRBJ1-1; 8 bases fit TRBD1. The CDR3 is made up of 13 amino acids. V was pared by 6 bases and J by 3 bases, with 3 bases of the junction left unmatched. Per germline, CDR1 LNHDA and CDR2 SQIVND (reference sequence). The DNA for the CDR3 is TGTGCCAGTAGGCCAGGGGGCTACACTGAAGCTTTCTTT. Encoded protein: CASRPGGYTEAFF.

The rearrangement uses TRBV28 and TRBJ2-7; possible D gene TRBD2, 6 bases. The CDR3 consists of 9 residues. The V end was cut by 10 bases, the J end by 7 bases, with 8 bases between. Germline values: CDR1 MDHEN, CDR2 SYDVKM. CDR3 loop: CATGGEQYF. The CDR3 region has the DNA TGTGCCACCGGGGGAGAGCAGTACTTC.

V usage is TRBV23-1 and J usage is TRBJ1-3, with D perhaps TRBD1 (6 bases). TRBV23-1 is marked as an open reading frame, function uncertain. The CDR3 loop spans 18 amino acids. Trimming left V 2 bases short and J 0 bases short, with 17 bases between. The CDR3 coding sequence is TGCGCCAGCAGTCAACCCCCACAGGGATCCCTCTCTGGAAACACCATATATTTT. Protein sequence: CASSQPPQGSLSGNTIYF.

The gene calls are TRBV11-2 and TRBJ1-5; D not resolved. The CDR3 contains 15 residues. The V end was cut by 5 bases, the J end by 0 bases, with 11 bases between. CDR1 SGHAT and CDR2 FQNNGV come from the germline V gene. CDR3 sequence (DNA): TGTGCCAGCAGCCTAGGGCAGTATAGCAATCAGCCCCAGCATTTT. Amino acids: CASSLGQYSNQPQHF. The whole variable domain, remainder taken from reference TRBV11-2 and TRBJ1-5, is EAGVAQSPRYKIIEKRQSVAFWCNPISGHATLYWYQQILGQGPKLLIQFQNNGVVDDSQLPKDRFSAERLKGVDSTLKIQPAKLEDSAVYLCASSLGQYSNQPQHFGDGTRLSIL.